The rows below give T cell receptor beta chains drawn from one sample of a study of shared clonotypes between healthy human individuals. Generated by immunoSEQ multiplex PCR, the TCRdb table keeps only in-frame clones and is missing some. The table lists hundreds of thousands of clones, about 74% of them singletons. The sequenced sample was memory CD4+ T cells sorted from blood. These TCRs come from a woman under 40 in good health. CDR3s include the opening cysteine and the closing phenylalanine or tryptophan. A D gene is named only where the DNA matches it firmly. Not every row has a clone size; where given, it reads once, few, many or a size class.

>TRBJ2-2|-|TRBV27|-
TGTGCCAGCAGTTTATCTTGGCAGTCCATGACCGGGGAGCTGTTTTTT
CASSLSWQSMTGELFF
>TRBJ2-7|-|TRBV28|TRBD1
TGTGCCAGCAGGCGACACCTATTGGCGAGGGGGCACGAGCAGTACTTC
CASRRHLLARGHEQYF
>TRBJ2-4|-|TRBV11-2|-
TGTGCCAGCAGCTACATACGGACAGTTGGCATTCAGTACTTC
CASSYIRTVGIQYF
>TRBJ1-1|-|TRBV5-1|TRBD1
TGCGCCAGCAGACCCGGGACAGATATCAACACTGAAGCTTTCTTT
CASRPGTDINTEAFF
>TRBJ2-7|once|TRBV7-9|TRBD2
TGTGCCAGCAGCCCTGGGTCTCCGGGAGGGCCGACCTACGAGCAGTACTTC
CASSPGSPGGPTYEQYF
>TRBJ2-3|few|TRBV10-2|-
TGCGCCAGCGGGGGCAGGACCACAGATACGCAGTATTTT
CASGGRTTDTQYF
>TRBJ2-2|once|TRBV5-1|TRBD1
TGCGCCAGCAGCTGGAGGGGACAGGAGCCGGGGGCCGGGGAGCTGTTTTTT
CASSWRGQEPGAGELFF
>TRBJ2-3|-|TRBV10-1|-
TGCGCCAGCAGTACAGGGTGGGGGACAGATACGCAGTATTTT
CASSTGWGTDTQYF
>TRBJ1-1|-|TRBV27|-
TGTGCCAGCAGTACCCGGACACTCGGAGACACTGAAGCTTTCTTT
CASSTRTLGDTEAFF
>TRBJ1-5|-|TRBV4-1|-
TGCGCCAGCAGCCAAGATCGGCGCCAGCCCCAGCATTTT
CASSQDRRQPQHF
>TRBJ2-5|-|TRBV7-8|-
TGTGCCAGCAGCTTAGTTCCGGAAGAGACCCAGTACTTC
CASSLVPEETQYF